The rows below give T cell receptor beta chains drawn from one sample of a study of regulatory T cells in long-lasting Graves disease. TCRdb passed the multiplex PCR reads through MiXCR, listing each CDR3 protein once. Altogether 400,000 to 500,000 distinct CDR3 sequences are present, roughly 20% being singletons, with the ten largest covering less than 9%. This material consisted of peripheral blood mononuclear cells (PBMCs), taken when the disease was refractory, from a patient treated with antithyroid drugs. The receptor set was obtained from a female donor with Graves disease. Each CDR3 is given with its conserved first and last residue. The D gene is left open where the match is weak. Not all rows give a size; the values are once, few, many and, for expanded clones, a class.

size | D | J | V | CDR3 | DNA
many | . | TRBJ1-1 | TRBV6-6 | CASSYSRLNTEAFF | TGTGCCAGCAGTTACTCGAGGCTGAACACTGAAGCTTTCTTT
many | TRBD2 | TRBJ2-7 | TRBV13 | CASSLGTSGRYEQYF | TGTGCCAGCAGTCTCGGGACTAGCGGGAGATACGAGCAGTACTTC
. | . | TRBJ2-2 | TRBV20-1 | CSASNNLGTGELFF | TGCAGTGCCAGCAATAATCTGGGCACCGGGGAGCTGTTTTTT
few | . | TRBJ1-1 | TRBV6-4 | CASSEGKGTSTEAFF | TGTGCCAGCAGTGAGGGTAAGGGTACGAGCACTGAAGCTTTCTTT
. | TRBD2 | TRBJ2-3 | TRBV27 | CASSLAGGPHRAQYF | TGTGCCAGCAGTCTAGCGGGGGGGCCGCACCGGGCGCAGTATTTT
. | . | TRBJ2-2 | TRBV30 | CAWAGPTGELFF | TGTGCCTGGGCCGGGCCTACCGGGGAGCTGTTTTTT
few | . | TRBJ1-1 | TRBV29-1 | CSVDNGLEAFF | TGCAGCGTTGACAACGGACTGGAAGCTTTCTTT
many | . | TRBJ1-2 | TRBV6-1 | CASSEAFDSRTF | TGTGCCAGCAGTGAAGCTTTCGACAGTCGCACCTTC
many | TRBD1 | TRBJ1-2 | TRBV6-2/TRBV6-3 | CASSPGTGHYGYTF | TGTGCCAGCAGTCCCGGGACAGGGCACTATGGCTACACCTTC
many | . | TRBJ2-7 | TRBV10-3 | CAISREGHPYEQYF | TGTGCCATCAGTCGTGAGGGACACCCCTACGAGCAGTACTTC
. | . | TRBJ1-3 | TRBV30 | CAWSVTAAGNTIYF | TGTGCCTGGAGTGTGACAGCGGCTGGAAACACCATATATTTT
once | TRBD1 | TRBJ2-7 | TRBV9 | CASSPPTGWAAYEQYF | TGTGCCAGCTCACCGCCGACAGGGTGGGCCGCCTACGAGCAGTACTTC
. | . | TRBJ2-3 | TRBV3-1 | CASSQAGRGVEQYF | TGTGCCAGCAGCCAAGCGGGACGAGGAGTCGAGCAGTATTTT
. | . | TRBJ2-1 | TRBV9 | CASSVTTYNEQFF | TGTGCCAGCAGCGTAACTACGTACAATGAGCAGTTCTTC
. | TRBD2 | TRBJ2-5 | TRBV7-3 | CASSLSRLGGRETQYF | TGTGCCAGCAGCTTATCAAGATTGGGAGGGCGGGAGACCCAGTACTTC
. | . | TRBJ1-3 | TRBV12-3/TRBV12-4 | CASSFTHSRLGNTIYF | TGTGCCAGCAGTTTCACCCACAGCCGACTTGGAAACACCATATATTTT
few | . | TRBJ2-7 | TRBV3-1 | CASSQAMREQYF | TGTGCCAGCAGCCAAGCGATGAGGGAGCAGTACTTC
many | TRBD2 | TRBJ2-7 | TRBV12-3/TRBV12-4 | CASSFEGLSTYEQYF | TGTGCCAGCAGTTTTGAGGGACTAAGCACCTACGAGCAGTACTTC
. | TRBD2 | TRBJ2-2 | TRBV5-5 | CASSLKSSGRGYTGELFF | TGCGCCAGCAGCTTGAAGTCTAGCGGGAGAGGGTACACCGGGGAGCTGTTTTTT
many | . | TRBJ1-2 | TRBV12-3/TRBV12-4 | CASSYGTSYGYTF | TGTGCCAGCAGCTATGGGACGAGCTATGGCTACACCTTC
many | . | TRBJ2-7 | TRBV28 | CASSNGMTDSYYEQYF | TGTGCCAGCAGTAACGGTATGACGGACAGCTACTACGAGCAGTACTTC
. | TRBD1 | TRBJ1-2 | TRBV5-1 | CASSPRLRTGEGRGYTF | TGCGCCAGCAGCCCACGACTCCGGACAGGAGAAGGAAGAGGCTACACCTTC
. | . | TRBJ2-1 | TRBV20-1 | CSARDLKRPSSYNEQFF | TGCAGTGCTAGAGATTTGAAGCGCCCAAGCTCCTACAATGAGCAGTTCTTC
. | . | TRBJ2-7 | TRBV14 | CASRPTGYYEQYF | TGTGCCAGCAGGCCGACAGGATACTACGAGCAGTACTTC
. | . | TRBJ2-7 | TRBV7-9 | CASSLTVRPYEQYF | TGTGCCAGCAGCTTAACAGTAAGACCGTACGAGCAGTACTTC
. | . | TRBJ1-5 | TRBV19 | CASSITGEVSDQPQHF | TGTGCCAGTAGTATAACTGGGGAGGTAAGCGATCAGCCCCAGCATTTT
many | . | TRBJ1-2 | TRBV6-1 | CASSSPGSANYGYTF | TGTGCCAGCAGCTCCCCGGGAAGTGCTAACTATGGCTACACCTTC
few | . | TRBJ1-2 | TRBV7-9 | CASSLEGGTLYGYTF | TGTGCCAGCAGCTTAGAGGGTGGGACACTCTATGGCTACACCTTC
few | TRBD1 | TRBJ2-3 | TRBV2 | CAKDRGTDTQYF | TGTGCCAAAGACAGGGGAACAGATACGCAGTATTTT
few | TRBD2 | TRBJ2-7 | TRBV6-1 | CASSVGTSGIGSYEQYF | TGTGCCAGCAGTGTCGGGACTAGCGGGATAGGCTCCTACGAGCAGTACTTC
few | . | TRBJ2-7 | TRBV9 | CASSVKSGPPYEQYF | TGTGCCAGCAGCGTAAAAAGCGGGCCACCCTACGAGCAGTACTTC
. | . | TRBJ2-3 | TRBV28 | CASNPGVLDTQYF | TGTGCCAGTAACCCAGGCGTTCTGGATACGCAGTATTTT
many | . | TRBJ2-7 | TRBV6-1 | CASSGIYEQYF | TGTGCCAGCAGTGGAATATACGAGCAGTACTTC
. | . | TRBJ2-1 | TRBV20-1 | CSARGNYNEQFF | TGCAGTGCTCGGGGAAACTACAATGAGCAGTTCTTC
many | TRBD2 | TRBJ2-5 | TRBV28 | CASSLALAGKETQYF | TGTGCCAGCAGTTTAGCTCTAGCGGGGAAAGAGACCCAGTACTTC
many | TRBD1 | TRBJ2-7 | TRBV27 | CASSRGTGKYEQYF | TGTGCCAGCAGTCGTGGGACAGGCAAATACGAGCAGTACTTC
few | TRBD2 | TRBJ2-1 | TRBV5-1 | CASSLLLAGVNNEQFF | TGCGCCAGCAGCCTGTTACTAGCGGGAGTGAACAATGAGCAGTTCTTC
. | TRBD1 | TRBJ1-2 | TRBV18 | CASSPRQGFYGYTF | TGTGCCAGCTCACCTAGACAGGGCTTCTATGGCTACACCTTC
many | TRBD1 | TRBJ2-7 | TRBV28 | CASRSQGAGPHEQYF | TGTGCCAGCAGGTCGCAGGGGGCGGGACCCCACGAGCAGTACTTC
few | TRBD1 | TRBJ2-5 | TRBV5-1 | CASSLGKGQGRETQYF | TGCGCCAGCAGCTTGGGGAAGGGACAGGGTCGGGAGACCCAGTACTTC
many | . | TRBJ2-2 | TRBV27 | CASSFLPRDTGELFF | TGTGCCAGCAGTTTTCTCCCGAGGGACACCGGGGAGCTGTTTTTT
few | TRBD1 | TRBJ2-7 | TRBV18 | CASSPLPWDRGLEQYF | TGTGCCAGCTCACCACTTCCATGGGACAGGGGGCTCGAGCAGTACTTC
. | . | TRBJ2-7 | TRBV6-4 | CASSDPFTYEQYF | TGTGCCAGCAGTGACCCTTTTACCTACGAGCAGTACTTC
few | . | TRBJ2-7 | TRBV7-9 | CASMTEETGWHEQYF | TGTGCCAGCATGACGGAGGAGACAGGATGGCACGAGCAGTACTTC
. | . | TRBJ2-2 | TRBV18 | CASSPPNGGIGELFF | TGTGCCAGCTCACCACCGAACGGGGGAATCGGGGAGCTGTTTTTT
many | . | TRBJ1-1 | TRBV5-6 | CASSLGRTEAFF | TGTGCCAGCAGCTTGGGTCGGACTGAAGCTTTCTTT
few | . | TRBJ2-1 | TRBV11-2 | CASRATRGYYNEQFF | TGTGCCAGCAGGGCCACTAGAGGATACTACAATGAGCAGTTCTTC
. | TRBD2 | TRBJ2-5 | TRBV7-2 | CASSLPLLSTSGTNNEQYF | TGTGCCAGCAGCTTACCATTACTATCGACTAGCGGGACAAACAATGAGCAGTACTTC
. | TRBD1 | TRBJ1-1 | TRBV6-2/TRBV6-3 | CASSRGQGALAFF | TGTGCCAGCAGTAGGGGACAGGGGGCGCTTGCTTTCTTT
. | TRBD2 | TRBJ2-3 | TRBV14 | CASSQDLASGRLDTQYF | TGTGCCAGCAGCCAAGATCTCGCTAGCGGGAGGTTAGATACGCAGTATTTT
. | TRBD1 | TRBJ1-1 | TRBV7-2 | CASSLSGQWATEAFF | TGTGCCAGCAGCTTATCGGGACAGTGGGCCACTGAAGCTTTCTTT
many | TRBD2 | TRBJ2-5 | TRBV27 | CASSSLGTSGRVETQYF | TGTGCCAGCAGTTCCCTCGGGACTAGCGGGAGGGTAGAGACCCAGTACTTC
many | TRBD2 | TRBJ2-7 | TRBV27 | CASSLGLAGQYEQYF | TGTGCCAGCAGTTTGGGACTAGCGGGACAATACGAGCAGTACTTC
few | TRBD2 | TRBJ2-1 | TRBV27 | CASTLAGGQAEQFF | TGTGCCAGCACCCTAGCGGGAGGGCAGGCTGAGCAGTTCTTC
. | . | TRBJ2-3 | TRBV28 | CASSFSSSADTQYF | TGTGCCAGCAGTTTTTCGAGTTCGGCAGATACGCAGTATTTT